The next 10 T cell receptor beta chains were all read from a single sample in a study of blood T cell repertoires in COVID-19. TCRdb's table, derived via immunoSEQ multiplex PCR, lists solely in-frame clones and lacks some. The sample lists approximately 350,000 clones; 91% were seen once. The sequenced sample consisted of peripheral blood. The receptor set was obtained from a woman between 18 and 30 years old who had recovered from COVID-19.

The chain combines TRBV29-1 with TRBJ2-1; possibly TRBD2 for D (6 bases). Trimming removed 6 bases at V and 6 bases at J, with 9 bases between. CDR1 is SQVTM, CDR2 ANQGSEA, per germline. The CDR3 spans 11 residues. CDR3 amino acids: CSVSGGNEQFF. In DNA, the CDR3 is TGCAGCGTGTCCGGGGGCAATGAGCAGTTCTTC.

The chain has TRBV5-5 and TRBJ2-5; 10 positions match TRBD2. The junction had 6 bases not matched to a gene; V was cut back by 6 bases and J by 1 base. Per the germline V gene, CDR1 is SGHKS and CDR2 is YYEKEE (reference sequence). The CDR3 runs 15 residues. The CDR3 nucleotides read TGTGCCAGCACTTCGACTAGCGGGTCCCAAGAGACCCAGTACTTC. This sequence encodes CASTSTSGSQETQYF.

The chain links TRBV18 to TRBJ2-7; D remains unclear. Germline assignment: CDR1 KGHSH and CDR2 LQKENI. The ends were cut back, 3 bases at V and 4 bases at J, with 10 bases in the middle. The CDR3 loop spans 13 amino acids. The CDR3 protein is CASSPSSGYEQYV. The CDR3 DNA follows: TGTGCCAGCTCACCCTCTAGTGGGTACGAGCAGTACGTC.

The chain links TRBV21-1 to TRBJ2-7; the D segment call TRBD1 is taken from the table without a DNA check. TRBV21-1 is assigned pseudogene status. The CDR3 contains 14 residues. The CDR3 DNA sequence: TGTGCCAGCAGCTCCCGTGGACAGATCTACGAGCAGTACGTC. Translation: CASSSRGQIYEQYV.

A single count supports this clone. V gene TRBV11-3 combines with J gene TRBJ1-6, with D maybe TRBD1 (5 bases). This CDR3 has 14 amino acids. V was trimmed by 6 bases and J by 9 bases, leaving 15 bases between them. Germline assignment: CDR1 SGHNT and CDR2 YENEEA. CDR3 protein: CASRATGGISPLHF. The CDR3 coding sequence is TGTGCCAGCAGGGCTACCGGGGGGATTTCACCCCTCCACTTT.

The chain links TRBV4-3 to TRBJ2-3; weak D call: TRBD2 (5 bases). With 5 bases removed from V and 0 bases from J, the gap between germline ends came to 12 bases. Germline CDR1 reads LGHNA; CDR2 reads YSLEER. This CDR3 comprises 15 residues. CDR3 sequence reads: CASSDYLGSTDTQYF. DNA for the CDR3: TGCGCCAGCAGCGACTACCTCGGTAGCACAGATACGCAGTATTTT.

The chain recombines TRBV2 with TRBJ2-1, with TRBD2 identical over 7 bases. V trimming: 7 bases; J trimming: 8 bases; junction bases outside the gene matches: 11. This CDR3 is 14 amino acids long. Germline V CDR1 and CDR2: SNHLY, FYNNEI. The CDR3 region is CASTAGEGFYEQFF. The CDR3 DNA reads TGTGCCAGCACGGCGGGAGAAGGTTTCTATGAGCAGTTCTTC.

This chain joins TRBV7-2 and TRBJ1-2, with D unclear. Germline V gives CDR1 SGHTA, CDR2 FQGNSA. V lost 6 bases to trimming and J lost 2 bases, with 13 bases between them. The CDR3 spans 14 residues. The CDR3 DNA sequence: TGTGCCAGCAGAGCCCCCGGGATGAACTATGGCTACACCTTC. This encodes CASRAPGMNYGYTF.

The chain recombines TRBV6-5 with TRBJ2-1; TRBD2 might be the D (7 bases). The CDR3 has 14 amino acids. CDR1 MNHEY and CDR2 SVGAGI come from the germline V gene. V was pared by 8 bases and J by 2 bases, with 13 bases between. The CDR3 is CASGGGSAYNEQFF. The CDR3 region has the DNA TGTGCCAGCGGGGGCGGGAGTGCCTACAATGAGCAGTTCTTC.

This chain links TRBV6-6 with TRBJ1-1; 9 bases are a match to TRBD1. CDR1 and CDR2 (germline): MNHNY, SVGAGI (reference sequence). J was trimmed by 5 bases and V by 7 bases; bases with no gene match: 11. The CDR3 consists of 15 residues. CDR3 sequence (DNA): TGTGCCAGCATGGGATTCGGGACAGGGCGGACTGAAGCTTTCTTT. This sequence encodes CASMGFGTGRTEAFF.